These 18 T cell receptor beta chains originate from one sample sequenced in a study of T-cell memory formation after mild COVID-19. TCRdb independently ran MiXCR on the 5' RACE reads; one entry per CDR3 protein. The data contain some 320,000 distinct CDR3 sequences, 14% of them singletons. The specimen sequenced was PBMCs or a T cell subset sorted from them (not recorded which). The receptors were sampled from a man between 18 and 35 years old who had mild COVID-19 (a few samples of this study predate the infection). Cell type and time point are not known.

This clonotype was detected a few times. This chain links TRBV5-4 with TRBJ2-1; 14 bases agree with TRBD2. The CDR3 has 16 residues. The V gene end was trimmed by 4 bases and the J gene end by 5 bases; junction bases not matched to a gene: 5. Germline V gene sequence: CDR1 SGHNT, CDR2 YYREEE (reference sequence). CDR3 region: CASSLTGLAGDNEQFF. In nucleotides, the CDR3 is TGTGCCAGCAGCCTTACGGGACTAGCGGGGGACAATGAGCAGTTCTTC.

In this sample, this clonotype turned up a few times. V is TRBV6-5 and J is TRBJ2-3; D gene unclear. V was trimmed by 7 bases and J by 1 base, leaving 9 bases between them. From germline, CDR1 is MNHEY and CDR2 SVGAGI. The CDR3 contains 13 residues. The CDR3 sequence is CASIATGTDTQYF. For the CDR3, the DNA is TGTGCCAGCATTGCTACAGGCACAGATACGCAGTATTTT.

The chain recombines TRBV7-2 with TRBJ2-5; 10 positions agree with TRBD2. V lost 2 bases and J lost 0; bases outside the gene matches: 9. The germline CDR1 and CDR2 sequences are SGHTA and FQGNSA. The CDR3 contains 18 residues. In DNA form, the CDR3 reads TGTGCCAGCAGCTTATCGTCTAGCGGGGGCCCGTACCAAGAGACCCAGTACTTC. It codes for CASSLSSSGGPYQETQYF.

The chain employs TRBV7-2 and TRBJ2-1, with D perhaps matching TRBD1 (5 bases). V was pared by 1 base and J by 3 bases, with 10 bases between. There are 15 residues in the CDR3. Germline CDR1 SGHTA, CDR2 FQGNSA. The CDR3 here is CASSLVDSVYNEQFF. As DNA, the CDR3 is TGTGCCAGCAGCTTAGTAGACAGCGTCTACAATGAGCAGTTCTTC. Drawing the rest from reference TRBV7-2 and TRBJ2-1, the complete variable domain is GAGVSQSPSNKVTEKGKDVELRCDPISGHTALYWYRQSLGQGLEFLIYFQGNSAPDKSGLPSDRFSAERTGGSVSTLTIQRTQQEDSAVYLCASSLVDSVYNEQFFGPGTRLTVL.

As regards this clonotype: No conserved phenylalanine or tryptophan ends this CDR3, so it is likely a read error. This chain connects TRBV28 to TRBJ2-1; no definite D call. The CDR3 extends over 13 amino acids. Germline V CDR1 and CDR2: MDHEN, SYDVKM. V was clipped by 8 bases and J by 9 bases, with 17 bases between them. Here the CDR3 DNA reads TGTGCCAGCGGTAGAGGCCTAGTCATTGAGCAGTTCTTA. The encoded protein is CASGRGLVIEQFL.

The chain joins TRBV7-2 to TRBJ2-5, with 9 bases lining up with TRBD1. J was trimmed by 9 bases and V by 2 bases; bases with no gene match: 13. CDR1 is SGHTA, CDR2 FQGNSA, per germline. The CDR3 is 16 amino acids. The CDR3 sequence is CASSLSFGGTGKAQYF. The CDR3 DNA reads TGTGCCAGCAGCTTAAGCTTCGGGGGGACAGGGAAAGCCCAGTACTTC.

The genes are TRBV6-5 and TRBJ1-2, with 10 nucleotides matching TRBD1. CDR3 length: 15 residues. V lost 1 base to trimming and J lost 7 bases; unmatched junction nucleotides: 6. From germline, CDR1 is MNHEY and CDR2 SVGAGI. In DNA form, the CDR3 reads TGTGCCAGCAGTTACTTCGACAGGGGGCTTAGTGGCTACACCTTC. Its translation: CASSYFDRGLSGYTF.

The V call is TRBV24-1, the J call TRBJ2-3, with TRBD2 matching over 8 bases. The germline gives CDR1 KGHDR, CDR2 SFDVKD. The CDR3 consists of 15 residues. V lost 5 bases, J lost 5 bases, and 8 bases stayed unmatched. The CDR3 here is CATSGGAGDGDTQYF. In DNA form, the CDR3 reads TGTGCCACCAGTGGGGGAGCGGGGGACGGAGATACGCAGTATTTT.

This sequence joins TRBV30 and TRBJ1-1; 8 positions agree with TRBD1. The CDR3 has 12 residues. The V gene end was trimmed by 4 bases and the J gene end by 11 bases; junction bases not matched to a gene: 9. Germline values: CDR1 GTSNPN, CDR2 SVGIG (reference sequence). Here the CDR3 DNA reads TGTGCCTGGACTTGGACAGGGCCGATGGCTTTCTTT. Protein sequence: CAWTWTGPMAFF. Full variable domain (missing parts from reference TRBV30 and TRBJ1-1): SQTIHQWPATLVQPVGSPLSLECTVEGTSNPNLYWYRQAAGRGLQLLFYSVGIGQISSEVPQNLSASRPQDRQFILSSKKLLLSDSGFYLCAWTWTGPMAFFGQGTRLTVV.

This clonotype was picked up a small number of times. V gene TRBV24-1 combines with J gene TRBJ2-7; the match to TRBD1 covers 7 bases. The CDR3 has 17 amino acids. The germline V gene encodes CDR1 KGHDR and CDR2 SFDVKD. V was clipped by 3 bases and J by 1 base; unmatched bases: 11. CDR3 nucleotide sequence: TGTGCCACCAGTGATGTCTACAGGGGTTTCGTTTCCTACGAGCAGTACTTC. Translation: CATSDVYRGFVSYEQYF.

The rearrangement joins TRBV6-1 to TRBJ1-1, with D maybe TRBD1 (6 bases). The CDR3 loop spans 14 amino acids. Germline V gene lookup returns CDR1 MNHNS and CDR2 SASEGT. V was clipped by 7 bases and J by 3 bases, with 15 bases between them. This CDR3 is CASTITAGDTEAFF. CDR3 nucleotide sequence: TGTGCCAGCACCATAACGGCAGGGGACACTGAAGCTTTCTTT.

This clonotype was seen more than once but under ten times. This chain joins TRBV7-6 and TRBJ2-3; D not certain. CDR1 and CDR2 from the germline V gene are SGHVS and FNYEAQ. CDR3 length: 13 amino acids. V lost 6 bases, J lost 0 bases, and 7 bases lay in between. This chain's CDR3 is CASREDSTDTQYF. CDR3 nucleotides: TGTGCCAGCAGAGAAGACAGCACAGATACGCAGTATTTT.

This clonotype was detected only a few times. J is TRBJ2-7 and V is TRBV5-4; perhaps D is TRBD1 or TRBD2 (5 bases each). Germline loops: CDR1 SGHNT, CDR2 YYREEE (reference sequence). The V gene lost 3 bases and the J gene lost 3 bases, with 13 bases spanning the gap. The CDR3 covers 14 residues. CDR3 coding DNA: TGTGCCAGCAGCTGGGTCGGGGACGACTACGAGCAGTACTTC. Protein: CASSWVGDDYEQYF.

This clonotype was observed a few times. This chain links TRBV18 with TRBJ1-1; D gene ambiguous. The CDR3 runs 13 residues. V shed 2 bases and J shed 6 bases, with 10 bases lying between them. Germline V gene lookup returns CDR1 KGHSH and CDR2 LQKENI. This chain's CDR3 is CASSPVAGAEAFF. The CDR3 DNA sequence: TGTGCCAGCTCACCAGTGGCCGGGGCTGAAGCTTTCTTT. Drawing the rest from reference TRBV18 and TRBJ1-1, the complete variable domain is NAGVMQNPRHLVRRRGQEARLRCSPMKGHSHVYWYRQLPEEGLKFMVYLQKENIIDESGMPKERFSAEFPKEGPSILRIQQVVRGDSAAYFCASSPVAGAEAFFGQGTRLTVV.

This rearrangement joins TRBV25-1 to TRBJ1-1; 7 bases fit TRBD1. Trimming at V came to 5 bases and at J to 3 bases, leaving 18 bases not matched to a gene. There are 18 residues in the CDR3. Germline V gene data show CDR1 as MGHDK and CDR2 as SYGVNS. CDR3: CASSPLFPLPGQHTEAFF. DNA of the CDR3: TGTGCCAGCAGTCCTCTTTTTCCCCTTCCGGGACAGCACACTGAAGCTTTCTTT.

The chain has TRBV5-1 and TRBJ1-1; 7 nucleotides line up with TRBD1. Losses at the gene ends were 7 bases for V and 1 base for J; bases not matched to a gene: 7. The germline V gene encodes CDR1 SGHRS and CDR2 YFSETQ. The CDR3 spans 14 residues. CDR3 coding DNA: TGCGCCAGCCAAAAGGGGACAGCGAACACTGAAGCTTTCTTT. It encodes CASQKGTANTEAFF.

V is TRBV7-3 and J is TRBJ2-2; no reliable D call. This CDR3 has 14 amino acids. CDR1 SGHTA and CDR2 FQGTGA come from the germline V gene. V gave up 7 bases and J gave up 0 bases, with 9 bases separating them. The CDR3 protein is CASTRSSNTGELFF. DNA of the CDR3: TGTGCCAGCACCCGAAGCTCGAACACCGGGGAGCTGTTTTTT.

CDR3 in amino acids: CASTRTGGYQETQYF. DNA for the CDR3: TGTGCCAGCACCCGCACAGGGGGGTACCAAGAGACCCAGTACTTC. This chain links TRBV28 with TRBJ2-5; 8 nucleotides align to TRBD1. The germline gives CDR1 MDHEN, CDR2 SYDVKM. The J segment lost 0 bases and the V segment lost 7 bases, leaving 7 bases of the junction unmatched. The CDR3 sequence is 15 residues long.